Reported below is one TCR beta chain. What it binds is not known. Trimming cost V 3 bases and J 0 bases; bases outside gene matches: 2. The CDR3 length is 14 residues. CDR1 is SGHNT, CDR2 YYREEE, per germline (reference sequence). Healthy people donating bone marrow made up the donors. This sample was taken from a study of cytomegalovirus exposure and HLA in healthy donors. Regarding the study as a whole: More clonal expansion characterized HLA-associated TCR beta chains than equally common others in a later analysis. An analysis was carried out later, and it reportedly showed fewer N-insertions in an Asian-associated ancestry cluster than the 666-donor mean. High sensitivity and specificity were reportedly achieved when the classifier diagnosed cytomegalovirus status.

Primers: 60 Vbeta forward and 13 Jbeta reverse. The method was immunoSEQ multiplex PCR; TCRdb's version includes in-frame clones alone and lacks a portion of them. Among about 96,000 clones listed, around 74% were seen once. The rearrangement links TRBV5-4 to TRBJ1-1, with TRBD1 matching over 7 bases. Sequences were obtained from PBMCs. This receptor was identified in a female donor in good health and CMV-seropositive. CDR3 region: CASSSGQVNTEAFF. The CDR3, as DNA: TGTGCCAGCAGCTCCGGACAGGTGAACACTGAAGCTTTCTTT.